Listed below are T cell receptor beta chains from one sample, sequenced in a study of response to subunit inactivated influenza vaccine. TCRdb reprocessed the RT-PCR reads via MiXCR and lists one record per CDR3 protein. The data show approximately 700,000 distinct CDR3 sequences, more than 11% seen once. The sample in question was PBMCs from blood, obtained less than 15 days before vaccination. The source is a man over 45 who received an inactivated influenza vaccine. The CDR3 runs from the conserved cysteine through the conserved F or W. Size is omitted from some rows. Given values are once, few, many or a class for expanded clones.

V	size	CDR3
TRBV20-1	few	CSATGTGRYQETQYF
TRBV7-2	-	CASSLGGGNLELFF
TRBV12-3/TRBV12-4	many	CASSLGQLFGSPLHF
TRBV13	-	CASSLRVSGELFF
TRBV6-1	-	CASTPDPRAEETQYF
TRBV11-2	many	CASSQDRGPDTQYF
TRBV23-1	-	CASSQSDRDRGLMPNQPQHF
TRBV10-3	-	CAISDGFFSGRINNEQFF
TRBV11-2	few	CASSRIGGAFSPLHF
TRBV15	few	CATSLGRDADTQYF
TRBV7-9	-	CASRPGLAASSYNEQFF
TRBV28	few	CASSLWSDSTDTQYF
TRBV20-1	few	CSASSERETQYF
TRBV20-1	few	CSARGPGQASYEQYF